A single sample gave rise to the 11 T cell receptor beta chains below, sequenced in a study of T cells in localized non-small cell lung cancer. Generated by immunoSEQ multiplex PCR, the TCRdb table keeps only in-frame clones and is missing some. The data show over 950 clones, less than 25% seen once. Source: normal lung tissue next to the tumor, taken before any cancer treatment. Receptor source: an older female donor with stage I squamous cell lung carcinoma.

This chain's CDR3 is CASSWRTGGVDTQYF. The CDR3 DNA reads as TGTGCCAGCAGTTGGCGGACAGGGGGAGTAGATACGCAGTATTTT. The chain recombines TRBV6-8 with TRBJ2-3, with 10 nucleotides matching TRBD1. After removal of 4 bases from V and 5 bases from J, the junction contained 6 bases not matched to a gene. This CDR3 spans 15 amino acids. Germline V gives CDR1 MNHGY, CDR2 SAAAGT.

This chain links TRBV5-1 with TRBJ1-1; the D gene is possibly TRBD1 (6 bases). The length of the CDR3 is 17 residues. The V gene's germline CDR1 is SGHRS and CDR2 YFSETQ. Trimming removed 1 base from V and 1 base from J, with 17 bases in between. The CDR3 region is CASSLRYQGSPNTEAFF. CDR3 sequence (DNA): TGCGCCAGCAGCTTGAGATATCAGGGGAGCCCGAACACTGAAGCTTTCTTT.

This clone qualifies as hyperexpanded. The chain uses TRBV28 and TRBJ2-3; 8 bases align to TRBD1. The junction had 1 base not matched to a gene; V was cut back by 5 bases and J by 3 bases. CDR1 MDHEN and CDR2 SYDVKM come from the germline V gene. This CDR3 has 13 amino acids. This chain's CDR3 is CASSGQGTDTQYF. The CDR3 region has the DNA TGTGCCAGCAGTGGACAGGGTACAGATACGCAGTATTTT. Based on the CDR3 plus reference TRBV28 and TRBJ2-3, the full variable domain is DVKVTQSSRYLVKRTGEKVFLECVQDMDHENMFWYRQDPGLGLRLIYFSYDVKMKEKGDIPEGYSVSREKKERFSLILESASTNQTSMYLCASSGQGTDTQYFGPGTRLTVL.

This clone was seen a few times. CDR3 sequence (DNA): TGTGCCAGCAGCTTAGGGGGACAGCGCACAGATACGCAGTATTTT. Residues: CASSLGGQRTDTQYF. This sequence joins TRBV11-3 and TRBJ2-3, with 7 bases identical to TRBD1. Germline CDR1 is SGHNT and CDR2 is YENEEA. V shed 1 base, J shed 1 base, and the junction held 2 bases outside the gene matches. The length of the CDR3 is 15 residues.

This clone came up a few times. The chain joins TRBV6-8 to TRBJ2-7; D gene uncertain. The V gene's germline CDR1 is MNHGY and CDR2 SAAAGT. The ends were cut back, 10 bases at V and 0 bases at J, with 16 bases in the middle. This CDR3 is built from 14 residues. CDR3 bases: TGTGCCACCCTCGGCCTCTCGAGCTCCTACGAGCAGTACTTC. Translated, it gives CATLGLSSSYEQYF.

This clone is deemed large (0.1 to 1%). V gene TRBV11-3 combines with J gene TRBJ1-1; D uncertain. This CDR3 is built from 14 residues. Germline CDR1 SGHNT, CDR2 YENEEA. The V and J ends lost 5 bases and 1 base respectively, with 11 bases between them. The CDR3 bases are TGTGCCAGCAGCAAAGGACGGGAGAACACTGAAGCTTTCTTT. Its translation is CASSKGRENTEAFF.

This clone occurred many times. The chain recombines TRBV7-2 with TRBJ1-1; TRBD1 is a possible D gene (5 bases). The V and J ends lost 7 bases and 3 bases respectively, with 12 bases between them. In germline, CDR1 is SGHTA, CDR2 FQGNSA. This CDR3 contains 13 residues. CDR3 loop: CASTGRGYTEAFF. CDR3 DNA sequence: TGTGCCAGCACGGGAAGGGGATACACTGAAGCTTTCTTT.

This clone was observed a handful of times. V usage is TRBV19 and J usage is TRBJ2-4, with TRBD1 identical over 7 bases. The germline CDR1 and CDR2 sequences are LNHDA and SQIVND (reference sequence). The V gene end was trimmed by 3 bases and the J gene end by 8 bases; junction bases not matched to a gene: 13. CDR3 length: 16 amino acids. The CDR3 region is CASSIGTATRTDIQYF. CDR3 DNA: TGTGCCAGTAGTATCGGGACAGCTACCCGGACGGACATTCAGTACTTC. Variable domain in full (rest from reference TRBV19 and TRBJ2-4): DGGITQSPKYLFRKEGQNVTLSCEQNLNHDAMYWYRQDPGQGLRLIYYSQIVNDFQKGDIAEGYSVSREKKESFPLTVTSAQKNPTAFYLCASSIGTATRTDIQYFGAGTRLSVL.

This clone has just a few counts. The chain carries TRBV29-1 and TRBJ2-1, with 7 bases matching TRBD1. The CDR3 consists of 12 residues. Unmatched junction bases numbered 4, after V lost 3 bases and J lost 8 bases. From germline, CDR1 is SQVTM and CDR2 ANQGSEA. CDR3 region: CSVDKGADEQFF. The CDR3 DNA reads TGCAGCGTTGATAAGGGGGCGGATGAGCAGTTCTTC.

The chain links TRBV18 to TRBJ1-2; D gene ambiguous. The CDR3 spans 15 residues. The germline V gene encodes CDR1 KGHSH and CDR2 LQKENI. V dropped 3 bases and J dropped 2 bases, with 13 bases sitting between them. DNA for the CDR3: TGTGCCAGCTCACCGCCCCCTACAGAGAACTATGGCTACACCTTC. It is translated as CASSPPPTENYGYTF.

Here the CDR3 reads CASRIRQGGYTEAFF. Here the CDR3 DNA reads TGTGCCAGCAGGATAAGACAGGGGGGGTACACTGAAGCTTTCTTT. This chain connects TRBV6-8 to TRBJ1-1; TRBD1 matches at 9 bases. J was trimmed by 3 bases and V by 6 bases; bases with no gene match: 8. The CDR3 length is 15 residues. Germline loops: CDR1 MNHGY, CDR2 SAAAGT.